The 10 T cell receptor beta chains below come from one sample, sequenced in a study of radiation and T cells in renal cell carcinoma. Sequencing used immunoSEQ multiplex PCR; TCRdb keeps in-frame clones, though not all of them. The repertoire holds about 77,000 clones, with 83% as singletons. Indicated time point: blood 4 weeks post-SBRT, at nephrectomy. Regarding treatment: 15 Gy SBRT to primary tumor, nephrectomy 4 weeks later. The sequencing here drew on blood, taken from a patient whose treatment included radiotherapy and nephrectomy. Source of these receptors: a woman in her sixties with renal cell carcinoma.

For the CDR3, the DNA is TGTGCCAGCACCCTCCCAGGGAAGGATGGCTACACCTTC. Encoded protein: CASTLPGKDGYTF. The chain combines TRBV28 with TRBJ1-2; a weak D match, TRBD1 (5 bases). This CDR3 has 13 amino acids. The germline V gene encodes CDR1 MDHEN and CDR2 SYDVKM. V shed 7 bases and J shed 6 bases, with 15 bases lying between them.

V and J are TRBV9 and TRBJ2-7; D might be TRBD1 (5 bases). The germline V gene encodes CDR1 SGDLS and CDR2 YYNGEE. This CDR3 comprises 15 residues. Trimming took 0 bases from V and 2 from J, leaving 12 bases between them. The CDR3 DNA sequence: TGTGCCAGCAGCGTAGGCGGATGGACAACCTACGAGCAGTACTTC. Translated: CASSVGGWTTYEQYF.

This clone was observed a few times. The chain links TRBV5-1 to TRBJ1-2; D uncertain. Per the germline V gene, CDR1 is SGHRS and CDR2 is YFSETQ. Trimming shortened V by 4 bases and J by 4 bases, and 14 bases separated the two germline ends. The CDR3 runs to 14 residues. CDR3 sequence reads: CASSPDGSAYGYTF. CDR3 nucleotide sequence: TGCGCCAGCAGCCCTGATGGGAGCGCCTATGGCTACACCTTC.

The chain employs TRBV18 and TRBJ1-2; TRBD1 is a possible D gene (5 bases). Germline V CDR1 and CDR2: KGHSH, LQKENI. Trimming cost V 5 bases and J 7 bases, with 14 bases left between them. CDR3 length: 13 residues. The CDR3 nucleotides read TGTGCCAGCTCAACCGGAACTCAGGGTGGCTACACCTTC. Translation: CASSTGTQGGYTF.

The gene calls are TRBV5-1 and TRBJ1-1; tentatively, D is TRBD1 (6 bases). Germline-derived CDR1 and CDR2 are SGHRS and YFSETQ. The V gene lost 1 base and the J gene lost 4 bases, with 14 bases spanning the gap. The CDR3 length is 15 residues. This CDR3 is CASSLNEGGSTEAFF. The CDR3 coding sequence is TGCGCCAGCAGCTTGAATGAGGGGGGGAGCACTGAAGCTTTCTTT. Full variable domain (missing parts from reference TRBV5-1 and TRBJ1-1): KAGVTQTPRYLIKTRGQQVTLSCSPISGHRSVSWYQQTPGQGLQFLFEYFSETQRNKGNFPGRFSGRQFSNSRSEMNVSTLELGDSALYLCASSLNEGGSTEAFFGQGTRLTVV.

The CDR3 sequence is CASKVGNSNQPQHF. For the CDR3, the DNA is TGTGCCAGTAAGGTGGGCAATAGCAATCAGCCCCAGCATTTT. This chain connects TRBV19 to TRBJ1-5, with D hard to call. V lost 7 bases to trimming and J lost 0 bases, with 10 bases between them. Germline lookup yields CDR1 LNHDA and CDR2 SQIVND (reference sequence). The CDR3 spans 14 residues.

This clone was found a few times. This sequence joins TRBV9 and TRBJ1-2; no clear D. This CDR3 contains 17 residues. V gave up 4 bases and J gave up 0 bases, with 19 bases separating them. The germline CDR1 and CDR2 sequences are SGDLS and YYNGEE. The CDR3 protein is CASSPHTGSLANYGYTF. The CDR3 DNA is TGTGCCAGCAGCCCCCACACGGGGAGCTTAGCTAACTATGGCTACACCTTC. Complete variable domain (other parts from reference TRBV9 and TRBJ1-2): DSGVTQTPKHLITATGQRVTLRCSPRSGDLSVYWYQQSLDQGLQFLIQYYNGEERAKGNILERFSAQQFPDLHSELNLSSLELGDSALYFCASSPHTGSLANYGYTFGSGTRLTVV.

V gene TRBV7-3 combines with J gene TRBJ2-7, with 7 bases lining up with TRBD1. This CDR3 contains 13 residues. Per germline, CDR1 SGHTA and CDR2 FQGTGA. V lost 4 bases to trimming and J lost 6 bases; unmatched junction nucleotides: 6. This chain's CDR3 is CASSSTGSGEQYF. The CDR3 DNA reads TGTGCCAGCAGCTCGACAGGGAGCGGCGAGCAGTACTTC.

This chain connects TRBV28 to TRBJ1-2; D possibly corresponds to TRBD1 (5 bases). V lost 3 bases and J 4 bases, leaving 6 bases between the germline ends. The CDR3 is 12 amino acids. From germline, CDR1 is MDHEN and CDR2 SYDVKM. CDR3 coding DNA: TGTGCCAGCAGTTTCACAGGCTATGGCTACACCTTC. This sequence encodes CASSFTGYGYTF.

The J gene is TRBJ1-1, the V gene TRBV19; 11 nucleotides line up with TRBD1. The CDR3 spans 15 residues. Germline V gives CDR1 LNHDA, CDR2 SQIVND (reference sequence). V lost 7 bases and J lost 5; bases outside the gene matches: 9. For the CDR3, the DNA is TGTGCCAGTATCCAGGGACAGGGGGGTCGAACTGAAGCTTTCTTT. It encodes CASIQGQGGRTEAFF.